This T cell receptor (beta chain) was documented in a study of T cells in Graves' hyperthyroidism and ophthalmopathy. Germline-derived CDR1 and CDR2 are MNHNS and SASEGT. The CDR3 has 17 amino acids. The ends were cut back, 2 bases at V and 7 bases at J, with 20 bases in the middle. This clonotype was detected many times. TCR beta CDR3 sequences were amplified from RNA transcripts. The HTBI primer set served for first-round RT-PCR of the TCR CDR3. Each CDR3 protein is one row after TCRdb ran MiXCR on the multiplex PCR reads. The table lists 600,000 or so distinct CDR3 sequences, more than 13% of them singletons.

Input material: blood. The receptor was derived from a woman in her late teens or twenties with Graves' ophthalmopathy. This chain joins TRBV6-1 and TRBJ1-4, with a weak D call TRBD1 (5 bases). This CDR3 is CASSEHPGSRGVEKLFF. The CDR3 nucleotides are TGTGCCAGCAGTGAACACCCCGGGAGTAGGGGAGTTGAAAAACTGTTTTTT.